This is a list of T cell receptor beta chains from one sample in a study of cytomegalovirus exposure and HLA in healthy donors. This table comes from immunoSEQ multiplex PCR, and its TCRdb copy is limited to in-frame clones, with some not included. The data contain 150,000 to 200,000 clones, 75% to 85% of them singletons. The specimen was PBMCs. Receptors originate from a woman in her 30s in good health and CMV-seropositive. CDR3s include the opening cysteine and the closing phenylalanine or tryptophan. The order of the fields is V gene, J gene, clone size, D gene, CDR3 DNA, CDR3 protein. D genes are given only for firm matches. The size of a clone is reported for some rows only, either as once, few or many, or as a class for expanded clones.

TRBV5-4	TRBJ2-7	.	.	TGTGCCAGCAGCTTATGGGGGGACCCTTACGAGCAGTACTTC	CASSLWGDPYEQYF
TRBV6-5	TRBJ2-7	.	.	TGTGCCAGCAGTTACCCCGGACAGCCTATCTACGAGCAGTACTTC	CASSYPGQPIYEQYF
TRBV29-1	TRBJ1-1	.	.	TGCAGCGTGGATCTTCCGGGACACCGGGGGAACACTGAAGCTTTCTTT	CSVDLPGHRGNTEAFF
TRBV30	TRBJ1-4	.	TRBD1	TGTGCCTGGGGGAGGGACAGGGGTGGCGAAAAACTGTTTTTT	CAWGRDRGGEKLFF
TRBV27	TRBJ1-5	.	.	TGTGCCAGCAGCCCGCAAAGATGGGGGCGGAAGCCCCAGCATTTT	CASSPQRWGRKPQHF
TRBV27	TRBJ1-5	.	.	TGTGCCACCAGCAGGAGCAATCAGCCCCAGCATTTT	CATSRSNQPQHF
TRBV2	TRBJ2-5	few	TRBD1	TGTGCCAGCAGTCGGGACAGCCAAGAGACCCAGTACTTC	CASSRDSQETQYF
TRBV7-8	TRBJ2-3	.	TRBD2	TGTGCCAGCTCCCAGCGGGGGTATGGGGATACGCAGTATTTT	CASSQRGYGDTQYF
TRBV4-2	TRBJ1-2	.	.	TGTGCCAGCAGCCAAGGAGTTCCAGGGTACTATGGCTACACCTTC	CASSQGVPGYYGYTF
TRBV4-1	TRBJ2-7	.	TRBD1	TGCGCCAGCAGCCAAGCGGGACAGGACCTCACCTACGAGCAGTACTTC	CASSQAGQDLTYEQYF
TRBV6-5	TRBJ1-2	.	.	TGTGCCAGCAGGAGATCCACAACGGGGGGCTACACCTTC	CASRRSTTGGYTF
TRBV27	TRBJ2-7	.	.	TGTGCCAGCAGTTCCCGCCTAGACCCGTACGAGCAGTACTTC	CASSSRLDPYEQYF
TRBV28	TRBJ1-5	.	.	TGTGCCAGCAGTTTTCAGCAGGGTGGTCAGCCCCAGCATTTT	CASSFQQGGQPQHF
TRBV12-5	TRBJ1-1	few	.	TGTGCTAGTGGTTTGGGCGGTCGGAACACTGAAGCTTTCTTT	CASGLGGRNTEAFF
TRBV18	TRBJ2-7	.	.	TGTGCCAGCTCAGGACAGATTTCCTACGAGCAGTACTTC	CASSGQISYEQYF
TRBV5-4	TRBJ1-5	.	.	TGTGCCAGCAGCTTGGGGCCAAATAGCAATCAGCCCCAGCATTTT	CASSLGPNSNQPQHF
TRBV12-5	TRBJ2-1	few	.	TGTGCTAGTGGCGCCCGGGGTGACAATGAGCAGTTCTTC	CASGARGDNEQFF
TRBV18	TRBJ2-5	.	.	TGTGCCAGCTCACCATCAGGGTCGGAGACCCAGTACTTC	CASSPSGSETQYF
TRBV5-4	TRBJ2-3	.	TRBD2	TGTGCCAGCAGCCCGTTGGTACTAGCGGGGACAGATACGCAGTATTTT	CASSPLVLAGTDTQYF
TRBV7-2	TRBJ1-1	few	.	TGTGCCAGCAGCTTATGGGGGGGAGACACTGAAGCTTTCTTT	CASSLWGGDTEAFF
TRBV5-6	TRBJ1-4	.	.	TGTGCCAGCAGCTTGTACGCAGCTAATGAAAAACTGTTTTTT	CASSLYAANEKLFF
TRBV19	TRBJ1-1	few	TRBD1	TGTGCCAGTAGCCGAACAGGGGGCACTGAAGCTTTCTTT	CASSRTGGTEAFF
TRBV6-5	TRBJ2-5	.	.	TGTGCCAGCAGTAGGGGCCATGAGGTAGAGACCCAGTACTTC	CASSRGHEVETQYF
TRBV5-1	TRBJ2-7	.	TRBD2	TGCGCCAGCAGCTTTAGCGGGGGACCCCTCTACGAGCAGTACTTC	CASSFSGGPLYEQYF
TRBV2	TRBJ1-6	.	.	TGTGCCAGCGGCGGGGCCCTAAGGGGCAATAATTCACCCCTCCACTTT	CASGGALRGNNSPLHF
TRBV13	TRBJ2-7	.	TRBD2	TGTGCCAGCAGCTCGCCCGGACTAGTGAGGCCTAGTGAGCAGTACTTC	CASSSPGLVRPSEQYF
TRBV13	TRBJ1-3	.	TRBD1	TGTGCCAGCAGCTCTTTGACAGGGACCTCTGGAAACACCATATATTTT	CASSSLTGTSGNTIYF
TRBV19	TRBJ2-5	.	.	TGTGCCAGTAGTATCCGGGGGAATACGGAGACCCAGTACTTC	CASSIRGNTETQYF
TRBV2	TRBJ2-7	.	.	TGTGCCAGCAGTGATGATCGGGGGGCTCCCTACGAGCAGTACTTC	CASSDDRGAPYEQYF
TRBV5-1	TRBJ2-1	.	.	TGCGCCAGCAGCCTCCCCAGCTCCTACAATGAGCAGTTCTTC	CASSLPSSYNEQFF
TRBV7-3	TRBJ2-2	.	.	TGTGCCAGCAGCTCTACAGGCAGGACCGGGGAGCTGTTTTTT	CASSSTGRTGELFF
TRBV11-3	TRBJ2-7	.	TRBD1	TGTGCCAGCAGCTGGTACAGGGGGCGCAGGGAGCAGTACTTC	CASSWYRGRREQYF
TRBV6-6	TRBJ2-5	.	TRBD2	TGTGCCAGCAGTGACCGACTAGCCGGAGAGACCCAGTACTTC	CASSDRLAGETQYF
TRBV27	TRBJ1-6	.	.	TGTGCCAGCAGTTTTGTTGGGAGCTCCTATAATTCACCCCTCCACTTT	CASSFVGSSYNSPLHF
TRBV7-6	TRBJ1-2	.	TRBD1	TGTGCCAGCAGCTTCGCAGGAGGGGGCGACTACACCTTC	CASSFAGGGDYTF
TRBV19	TRBJ1-1	.	TRBD1	TGTGCCAGTAGTTCGGGACAGGGTAACACTGAAGCTTTCTTT	CASSSGQGNTEAFF
TRBV10-2	TRBJ2-7	.	TRBD2	TGCGCCAGCAGTGACGGTGGGCTAGCGGGGGGCGAGCAGTACTTC	CASSDGGLAGGEQYF
TRBV11-3	TRBJ2-2	once	TRBD2	TGTGCCAGCAGCTCGAGCGGGGGTGACACCGGGGAGCTGTTTTTT	CASSSSGGDTGELFF
TRBV5-4	TRBJ2-7	.	TRBD2	TGTGCCAGCAGCTTGGGGACTAGCGGGGGGAGCTCCTACGAGCAGTACTTC	CASSLGTSGGSSYEQYF
TRBV2	TRBJ1-3	.	.	TGTGCCACTTTCGTCGAGGCCCGCTCTGGAAACACCATATATTTT	CATFVEARSGNTIYF
TRBV27	TRBJ1-2	.	TRBD1	TGTGCCAGCAGGCCCTTTGGACAGGGAAGGGACTATGGCTACACCTTC	CASRPFGQGRDYGYTF
TRBV4-3	TRBJ1-4	.	.	TGCGCCAGCAGCCAAGATCGGGAAAAACTGTTTTTT	CASSQDREKLFF
TRBV2	TRBJ2-3	.	TRBD1	TGTGCCAGCAGTGGGACAGGGGGCGCTAGGCGAGTCGGTACGCAGTATTTT	CASSGTGGARRVGTQYF
TRBV6-5	TRBJ1-6	few	.	TGTGCCAGCAGCCGACTAGGGACGGCGGGCGGGCCCCTCCACTTT	CASSRLGTAGGPLHF
TRBV5-6	TRBJ1-2	once	.	TGTGCCAGCAGCTTGGCCAGGGTGGACTATGGCTACACCTTC	CASSLARVDYGYTF
TRBV5-1	TRBJ2-1	once	.	TGCGCCAGCAGCTTGGCCCCGCAGCAGGGACTCGGTAATGAGCAGTTCTTC	CASSLAPQQGLGNEQFF
TRBV5-4	TRBJ2-7	.	.	TGTGCCAGCAGCCCCCCGCTTGCGGGGACCTACGAGCAGTACTTC	CASSPPLAGTYEQYF
TRBV7-9	TRBJ2-7	once	TRBD1	TGTGCCAGCAGCCCTTTTGATCCCGGGACAGGGCAACACGTTTGGTTC	CASSPFDPGTGQHVWF